Listed below are T cell receptor beta chains from one sample, sequenced in a study of blood T cells in healthy people across ages. TCRdb reprocessed the 5' RACE reads via MiXCR and lists one record per CDR3 protein. The data contain around 1,900,000 distinct CDR3 sequences, 35% to 50% of them seen just once; the ten biggest clones take up roughly 23%. The sequenced sample was blood. The receptors were sampled from a human donor in good health. Each CDR3 is given with its conserved first and last residue. Each record gives: V gene, D gene, J gene, clone size, CDR3 length, CDR3 DNA, CDR3 protein. The D gene is left open where the match is weak. The size of a clone is reported for some rows only, either as once, few or many, or as a class for expanded clones.

>TRBV29-1|NA|TRBJ2-4|few|13
TGCAGCGCCGACGCCAAGGGCCCAAACATTCAGTACTTC
CSADAKGPNIQYF
>TRBV12-3/TRBV12-4|TRBD1|TRBJ2-7|NA|14
TGTGCCAGCAGTCGATCGACAGGGTTGGGGGAGCAGTACTTC
CASSRSTGLGEQYF
>TRBV6-5|TRBD1|TRBJ1-6|NA|14
TGTGCCAGCAGTCCCGGGACAGGGGGCGACACCCTCCACTTT
CASSPGTGGDTLHF
>TRBV7-6|TRBD2|TRBJ2-1|NA|18
TGTGCCAGCAGCCCTATAGCGGGGGGACCGACTATTTACAATGAGCAGTTCTTC
CASSPIAGGPTIYNEQFF
>TRBV7-3|NA|TRBJ2-1|few|14
TGTGCCAGCAGCCTAGGGATTTTAGGGAATGAGCAGTTCTTC
CASSLGILGNEQFF
>TRBV20-1|NA|TRBJ2-3|few|17
TGCAGTGCGATGGAGAGGGGGGCCCACAGGGGCACAGATACGCAGTATTTT
CSAMERGAHRGTDTQYF
>TRBV28|NA|TRBJ1-5|NA|16
TGTGCCAGCAGTTTTTTAGGGCAGGGCGGACTTCAGCCCCAGCATTTT
CASSFLGQGGLQPQHF
>TRBV7-3|TRBD1|TRBJ2-1|NA|16
TGTGCCCGCAGCTTAGCTCCGGGACAGGACTTCAATGAGCAGTTCTTC
CARSLAPGQDFNEQFF
>TRBV5-6|NA|TRBJ2-3|few|15
TGTGCCAGCAGCTTGCTGGGCCTCGACACAGATACGCAGTATTTT
CASSLLGLDTDTQYF
>TRBV18|TRBD2|TRBJ2-5|NA|14
TGTGCCAGTCGACTAGCGGCATCCCAAGAGACCCAGTACTTC
CASRLAASQETQYF
>TRBV28|TRBD2|TRBJ2-7|few|16
TGTGCCAGCAGTTCCCCAATCGAGCGGGGACCCTACGAGCAGTACTTC
CASSSPIERGPYEQYF
>TRBV29-1|NA|TRBJ2-1|many|14
TGCAGCGTTGATCGTGGGGGTTCCTACAATGAGCAGTTCTTC
CSVDRGGSYNEQFF
>TRBV12-3/TRBV12-4|TRBD2|TRBJ2-1|NA|16
TGTGCCAGCAGTTTCGCGACGGGGGGGGCCCCGGATGAGCAGTTCTTC
CASSFATGGAPDEQFF
>TRBV28|NA|TRBJ1-6|NA|14
TGTGCCAGCAGTTTATCTTTGGGGAATTCACCCCTCCACTTT
CASSLSLGNSPLHF
>TRBV4-1|NA|TRBJ1-5|many|14
TGCGCCAGCAGCCAAGATGAGAGCAATCAGCCCCAGCATTTT
CASSQDESNQPQHF
>TRBV7-9|NA|TRBJ1-6|few|14
TGTGCCAGCAGCGACGTGGGGAGATATTCACCCCTCCACTTT
CASSDVGRYSPLHF
>TRBV4-3|NA|TRBJ1-2|many|15
TGCGCCAGCAGCCAAGAGCCAGGCGCCGACTATGGCTACACCTTC
CASSQEPGADYGYTF
>TRBV15|NA|TRBJ1-3|NA|14
TGTGCCACCAGCAGACGTAATCTGTGGGACACCATATATTTT
CATSRRNLWDTIYF
>TRBV12-3/TRBV12-4|TRBD2|TRBJ2-7|few|16
TGTGCCAGCAGTTTTAAGGGACTAGCGGGGGCTCACGAGCAGTACTTC
CASSFKGLAGAHEQYF
>TRBV4-1|TRBD1|TRBJ2-7|once|18
TGCGCCAGCAGCCAAGGACCCATGACAGGGGGCCACTCTTCCGAGCAGTACTTC
CASSQGPMTGGHSSEQYF
>TRBV7-9|TRBD1|TRBJ2-2|few|17
TGTGCCAGCAGCCCGCCGGGACAGGAGCCCTCTCCCGGGGAGCTGTTTTTT
CASSPPGQEPSPGELFF
>TRBV5-5|NA|TRBJ2-6|NA|16
TGTGCCAGCAGCTGGGGGGGCAGGGCTGGGGCCAACGTCCTGACTTTC
CASSWGGRAGANVLTF
>TRBV13|NA|TRBJ2-4|NA|14
TGTGCCAGCAGCTTTTGGAGGCAGCGAAACATTCAGTACTTC
CASSFWRQRNIQYF
>TRBV6-5|NA|TRBJ2-7|few|13
TGTGCCAGCAGCCGGACACTTAACTACGAGCAGGACTTC
CASSRTLNYEQDF
>TRBV4-2|TRBD2|TRBJ2-5|few|15
TGTGCCAGCAGCCGCGGACTAGCGGGGAGAGAGACCCAGTACTTC
CASSRGLAGRETQYF
>TRBV4-2|TRBD1|TRBJ1-2|NA|14
TGTGCCAGCAGCCAGGGACAGGGCGAGTGGGGCTACACCTTC
CASSQGQGEWGYTF
>TRBV6-5|NA|TRBJ2-4|NA|12
TGTGCCAGCTTGGGAGGAAAAAACATTCAGTACTTC
CASLGGKNIQYF
>TRBV5-1|NA|TRBJ2-1|NA|19
TGCGCCAGCAGCGGAGCAGGAGTAGATCGGGCGGTCTCCTACAATGAGCAGTTCTTC
CASSGAGVDRAVSYNEQFF
>TRBV13|NA|TRBJ2-5|NA|17
TGTGCCAGCAGCTCCAATCGGGGAGGGGGGCCTGTTGAGACCCAGTACTTC
CASSSNRGGGPVETQYF
>TRBV11-2|NA|TRBJ1-1|few|15
TGTGCCAGCAGCGCCCCCCAGGGAAGGAACACTGAAGCTTTCTTT
CASSAPQGRNTEAFF
>TRBV5-1|NA|TRBJ1-4|NA|13
TGCGCCAGCAGCCGAGCGGTGGGCGAAAAACTGTTTTTT
CASSRAVGEKLFF
>TRBV7-9|TRBD1|TRBJ2-4|NA|13
TGTGCCGGCAGCACGGGACAGGGGAGCATTCAGTACTTC
CAGSTGQGSIQYF
>TRBV9|NA|TRBJ2-1|NA|15
TGTGCCAGCAGCGTAGGAGGACAACGGTGGAATGAGCAGTTCTTC
CASSVGGQRWNEQFF
>TRBV19|TRBD1|TRBJ2-1|NA|15
TGTGCCAGTAGTGCCGCCCGGGACAGGAAAAATGAGCAGTTCTTC
CASSAARDRKNEQFF
>TRBV7-2|TRBD1|TRBJ1-1|NA|16
TGTGCCAGCAGCTTTCCACCTGGGACAGCGAACACTGAAGCTTTCTTT
CASSFPPGTANTEAFF
>TRBV7-2|NA|TRBJ1-2|few|13
TGTGCCAGCAGCACGGACAGCTCGTATGGCTACACCTTC
CASSTDSSYGYTF
>TRBV28|TRBD2|TRBJ2-3|NA|15
TGTGCCAGCATAGCGGGGGGGCCAGGCACGGATACGCAGTATTTT
CASIAGGPGTDTQYF
>TRBV6-2/TRBV6-3|TRBD1|TRBJ1-2|NA|18
TGTGCCAGCAGTTACTCGAGAGGACAGGGGAAAGCTTTCTATGGCTACACCTTC
CASSYSRGQGKAFYGYTF
>TRBV20-1|NA|TRBJ2-7|NA|14
TGCAGTGCTAGAGATCCAGCAGGGGCCTACGAGCAGTACTTC
CSARDPAGAYEQYF
>TRBV27|NA|TRBJ2-7|NA|14
TGTGCCAGCAGGGCGAGGAGGAGGGTACACGAGCAGTACTTC
CASRARRRVHEQYF
>TRBV30|NA|TRBJ2-1|once|14
TGTGCCTGGAGCGGTATTATCTCCTACAATGAGCAGTTCTTC
CAWSGIISYNEQFF
>TRBV4-2|NA|TRBJ1-1|NA|15
TGTGCCAGCAGCCAAGAGGAGGGATGGGACACTGAAGCTTTCTTT
CASSQEEGWDTEAFF
>TRBV7-2|TRBD1|TRBJ1-2|many|15
TGTGCCAGCAGCTATAGCACAGGGGGCGACTATGGCTACACCTTC
CASSYSTGGDYGYTF
>TRBV2|NA|TRBJ1-6|NA|15
TGTGCCAGCAGTGGTCGGACAGCTAATAATTCACCCCTCCACTTT
CASSGRTANNSPLHF
>TRBV20-1|NA|TRBJ2-4|few|12
TGCAGTGCTTCAAGCCCCGAGGGGTTTCCGTACTTC
CSASSPEGFPYF
>TRBV20-1|NA|TRBJ2-7|NA|12
TGCAGTGCCACACCGACTTCCTACGAGCAGTACTTC
CSATPTSYEQYF
>TRBV20-1|NA|TRBJ2-1|NA|15
TGCAGTGCGTCGGGGGGCCAACTGGGGTACAATGAGCAGTTCTTC
CSASGGQLGYNEQFF
>TRBV4-2|NA|TRBJ2-5|NA|14
TGTGCCAGCAGCCAACGGGACGCACAAGAGACCCAGTACTTC
CASSQRDAQETQYF
>TRBV11-2|NA|TRBJ2-5|NA|15
TGTGCCAGCAGCTTAGTTCTGAGAGTGGGGGAGACCCAGTACTTC
CASSLVLRVGETQYF
>TRBV5-1|TRBD1|TRBJ1-4|NA|14
TGCGCCAGCAGCTTGGGGACAGGTTTGGAAAAACTGTTTTTT
CASSLGTGLEKLFF
>TRBV7-6|NA|TRBJ1-1|NA|13
TGTGCCAGCAGCAACTCCGGAAACACTGAAGCTTTCTTT
CASSNSGNTEAFF
>TRBV5-1|TRBD1|TRBJ1-1|NA|13
TGCGCCAGCAGCGGGACAGGGGGAAGTGAAGCTTTCTTT
CASSGTGGSEAFF
>TRBV30|TRBD2|TRBJ2-3|NA|14
TGTGCCTGGACCCCGGGACTAGCAATAGATACGCAGTATTTT
CAWTPGLAIDTQYF
>TRBV5-1|TRBD2|TRBJ2-1|NA|14
TGCGCCAGCAGCTTGTTGCGGGAGAGGAATGAGCAGTTCTTC
CASSLLRERNEQFF
>TRBV20-1|TRBD2|TRBJ2-1|NA|11
TGCAGGGCTAGAGCGGGGAGGGTAAAGTTCTTC
CRARAGRVKFF
>TRBV20-1|TRBD1|TRBJ2-7|NA|15
TGCAGTGCCACAAGACAGGGGGCTATTACGTACGAGCAGTACTTC
CSATRQGAITYEQYF
>TRBV20-1|NA|TRBJ1-2|NA|14
TGCAGTGCTAGCCGCCGGGACGTCTACTATGGCTACACCTTC
CSASRRDVYYGYTF
>TRBV7-2|TRBD1|TRBJ2-5|NA|15
TGTGCCAACAGCTTAGCGACAGGGGGCCTAGGGACCCAGTACTTC
CANSLATGGLGTQYF
>TRBV20-1|TRBD1|TRBJ1-1|NA|15
TGCAGTGCTAGAGACCGACAGGGGGGGCACACTGAAGCTTTCTTT
CSARDRQGGHTEAFF